What follows is one T cell receptor beta chain and its context. Profiling relied on immunoSEQ multiplex PCR, and the TCRdb table lists in-frame clones only, not all of them. The data hold roughly 90,000 clones, with more than 80% observed a single time. This sample was included in a study of control samples from healthy donors and cancer patients. This clonotype originated in a woman in her twenties or thirties in good health. Sequencing was performed on blood.

This chain's CDR3 is CASSYDSYNEQFF. The CDR3 DNA reads as TGTGCCAGCAGTTACGACTCGTACAATGAGCAGTTCTTC. V usage is TRBV6-2 or TRBV6-3 and J usage is TRBJ2-1; no clear D. Germline lookup yields CDR1 MNHEY and CDR2 SVGEGT. Trimming took 2 bases from V and 4 from J, leaving 6 bases between them. CDR3 length: 13 residues.